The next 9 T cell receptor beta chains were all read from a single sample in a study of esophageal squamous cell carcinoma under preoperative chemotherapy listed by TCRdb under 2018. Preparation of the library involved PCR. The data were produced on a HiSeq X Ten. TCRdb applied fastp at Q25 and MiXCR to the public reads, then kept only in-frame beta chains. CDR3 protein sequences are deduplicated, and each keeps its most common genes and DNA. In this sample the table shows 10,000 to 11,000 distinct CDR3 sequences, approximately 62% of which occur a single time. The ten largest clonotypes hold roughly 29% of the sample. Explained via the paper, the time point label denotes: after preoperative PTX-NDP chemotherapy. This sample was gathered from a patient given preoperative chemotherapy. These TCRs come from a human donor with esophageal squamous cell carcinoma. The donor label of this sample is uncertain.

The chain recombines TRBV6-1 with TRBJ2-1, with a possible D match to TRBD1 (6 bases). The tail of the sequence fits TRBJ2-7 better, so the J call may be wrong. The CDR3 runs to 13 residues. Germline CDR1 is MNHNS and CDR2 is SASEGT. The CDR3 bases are TGTGCCAGCAGAACAGGGATCGGGGACGAGCAGTACTTC. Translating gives CASRTGIGDEQYF.

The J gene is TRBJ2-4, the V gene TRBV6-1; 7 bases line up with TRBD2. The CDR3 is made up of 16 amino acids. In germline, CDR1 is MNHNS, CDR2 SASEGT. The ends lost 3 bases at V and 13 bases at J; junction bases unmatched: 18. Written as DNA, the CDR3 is TGTGCCAGCAGTGACTTGGGGGGGAGAGACAAAAATACGCAGTACTTC. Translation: CASSDLGGRDKNTQYF.

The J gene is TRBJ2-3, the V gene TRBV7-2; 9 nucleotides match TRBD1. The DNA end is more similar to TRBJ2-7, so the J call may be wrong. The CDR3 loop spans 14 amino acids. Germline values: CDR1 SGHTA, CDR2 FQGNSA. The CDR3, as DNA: TGTGCCAGCAGCTTAATGGGACAGGGCTACGAGCAGTACTTC. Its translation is CASSLMGQGYEQYF.

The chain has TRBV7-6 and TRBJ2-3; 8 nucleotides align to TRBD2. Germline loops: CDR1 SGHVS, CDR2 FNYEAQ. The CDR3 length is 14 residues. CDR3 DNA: TGTGCGGGGAGCGGGAGCCGGGCCCAACTTACCCAGTATTTT. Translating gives CAGSGSRAQLTQYF.

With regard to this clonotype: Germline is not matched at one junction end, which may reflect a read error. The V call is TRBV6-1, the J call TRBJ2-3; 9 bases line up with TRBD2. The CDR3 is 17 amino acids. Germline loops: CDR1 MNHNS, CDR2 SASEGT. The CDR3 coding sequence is TGTGCCAGCATCGCGGGTAGCGGGGGCCGCGACACAGAGACCCAGTATTTC. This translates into CASIAGSGGRDTETQYF.

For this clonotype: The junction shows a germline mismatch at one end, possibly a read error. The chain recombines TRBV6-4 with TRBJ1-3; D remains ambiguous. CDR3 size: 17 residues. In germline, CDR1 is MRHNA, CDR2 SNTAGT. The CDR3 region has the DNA TGTGCCAGCAGGGACTCTTTTTCAGGCCCCGGGGGAAACACCATATATTTT. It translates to CASRDSFSGPGGNTIYF.

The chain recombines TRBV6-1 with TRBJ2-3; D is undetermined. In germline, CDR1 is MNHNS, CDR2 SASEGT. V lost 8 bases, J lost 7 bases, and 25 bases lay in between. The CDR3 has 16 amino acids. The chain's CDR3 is CASRELWGRAKNTQYF. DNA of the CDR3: TGTGCCAGCCGCGAATTGTGGGGAAGAGCCAAAAATACGCAGTATTTT.

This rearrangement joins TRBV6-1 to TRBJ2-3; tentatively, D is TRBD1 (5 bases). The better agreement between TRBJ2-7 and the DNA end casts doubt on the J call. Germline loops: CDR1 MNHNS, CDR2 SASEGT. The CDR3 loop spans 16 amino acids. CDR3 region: CASSELGRCDKDTQYF. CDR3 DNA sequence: TGTGCCAGCAGTGAATTGGGGCGGTGCGACAAAGATACGCAGTACTTC.

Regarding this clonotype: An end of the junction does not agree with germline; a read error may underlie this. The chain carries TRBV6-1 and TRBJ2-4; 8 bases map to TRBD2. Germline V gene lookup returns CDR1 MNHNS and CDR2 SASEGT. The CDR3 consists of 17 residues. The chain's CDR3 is CACSEGPGGRDKDTQYF. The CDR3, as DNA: TGTGCCTGCAGTGAGGGGCCGGGGGGGCGTGACAAAGACACTCAGTACTTC.